The rows below give T cell receptor beta chains drawn from one sample of a study of control samples from healthy donors and cancer patients. Profiling relied on immunoSEQ multiplex PCR, and the TCRdb table lists in-frame clones only, not all of them. The sample contains around 180,000 clones, roughly 94% of which appear only once. The sequencing sample was made of blood. The source is a woman between 18 and 30 years old in good health. The CDR3 runs from the conserved cysteine through the conserved F or W. A D gene is named only where the DNA matches it firmly. A clone size is listed for some rows: how often the clone was seen (once, few, many), or a class if it is expanded.

clone_size: -; d_call: -; j_call: TRBJ1-6; v_call: TRBV5-6; cdr3_nt: TGTGCCAGCAGCTCGGGGGCGGGGGCAGGAGCTAATTCACCCCTCCACTTT; cdr3_aa: CASSSGAGAGANSPLHF
clone_size: -; d_call: -; j_call: TRBJ2-1; v_call: TRBV29-1; cdr3_nt: TGCAGCGTTGAAAAAGATCGCCCGGGCTCCTACAATGAGCAGTTCTTC; cdr3_aa: CSVEKDRPGSYNEQFF
clone_size: once; d_call: -; j_call: TRBJ1-1; v_call: TRBV7-9; cdr3_nt: TGTGCCAGCAGCTTTAGTACAGGAGAAGCTTTCTTT; cdr3_aa: CASSFSTGEAFF
clone_size: -; d_call: TRBD1; j_call: TRBJ1-6; v_call: TRBV11-3; cdr3_nt: TGTGCCAGCAGCTTGGAGGACAGGGACTATTCACCCCTCCACTTT; cdr3_aa: CASSLEDRDYSPLHF
clone_size: -; d_call: -; j_call: TRBJ2-1; v_call: TRBV2; cdr3_nt: TGTGCCAGCAGTGACGGACCAAGTGTCTCCTACAATGAGCAGTTCTTC; cdr3_aa: CASSDGPSVSYNEQFF
clone_size: -; d_call: TRBD1; j_call: TRBJ1-5; v_call: TRBV19; cdr3_nt: TGTGCCAGTAGGGGGACAGGAGGTTATCAGCCCCAGCATTTT; cdr3_aa: CASRGTGGYQPQHF
clone_size: -; d_call: -; j_call: TRBJ1-1; v_call: TRBV11-3; cdr3_nt: TGTGCCAGCAGTAAAACAGTGAACACTGAAGCTTTCTTT; cdr3_aa: CASSKTVNTEAFF
clone_size: -; d_call: -; j_call: TRBJ1-2; v_call: TRBV18; cdr3_nt: TGTGCCAGCTCACCAACGGCCGAGAGTAACTATGGCTACACCTTC; cdr3_aa: CASSPTAESNYGYTF
clone_size: -; d_call: -; j_call: TRBJ1-2; v_call: TRBV13; cdr3_nt: TGTGCCAGCAGCCAGTCGTGGCGCGACGGCTACACCTTC; cdr3_aa: CASSQSWRDGYTF
clone_size: -; d_call: -; j_call: TRBJ1-6; v_call: TRBV12-3/TRBV12-4; cdr3_nt: TGTGCCAGCAGTCAAATGTTGGGTTCACCCCTCCACTTT; cdr3_aa: CASSQMLGSPLHF
clone_size: -; d_call: -; j_call: TRBJ1-1; v_call: TRBV6-5; cdr3_nt: TGTGCCAGCAGCCAGGACGGTGAGGCTTTCTTT; cdr3_aa: CASSQDGEAFF
clone_size: once; d_call: TRBD1; j_call: TRBJ1-3; v_call: TRBV6-5; cdr3_nt: TGTGCCAGCAGTCGGGACAGGGATGGAAACACCATATATTTT; cdr3_aa: CASSRDRDGNTIYF
clone_size: -; d_call: -; j_call: TRBJ2-2; v_call: TRBV27; cdr3_nt: TGTGCCAGCAGTTTAGCCCCTTCCACCGGGGAGCTGTTTTTT; cdr3_aa: CASSLAPSTGELFF
clone_size: -; d_call: -; j_call: TRBJ1-4; v_call: TRBV6-2/TRBV6-3; cdr3_nt: TGTGCCAGCAGTTTCAGGGTCGCTGGTGAAAAACTGTTTTTT; cdr3_aa: CASSFRVAGEKLFF
clone_size: -; d_call: -; j_call: TRBJ2-1; v_call: TRBV2; cdr3_nt: TGTGCCAGCAGTGAAAGGGCAGGGGGGTACAATGAGCAGTTCTTC; cdr3_aa: CASSERAGGYNEQFF
clone_size: once; d_call: TRBD2; j_call: TRBJ2-3; v_call: TRBV5-1; cdr3_nt: TGCGCCAGCAGCTGGAGGGGGCTAGCGGGAGAGGGAGATACGCAGTATTTT; cdr3_aa: CASSWRGLAGEGDTQYF
clone_size: -; d_call: -; j_call: TRBJ1-1; v_call: TRBV12-3/TRBV12-4; cdr3_nt: TGTGCCAGCAGTTTAAACAGGAACACTGAAGCTTTCTTT; cdr3_aa: CASSLNRNTEAFF
clone_size: -; d_call: -; j_call: TRBJ1-4; v_call: TRBV27; cdr3_nt: TGTGCCAGCAGTCCTCCAACTAATGAAAAACTGTTTTTT; cdr3_aa: CASSPPTNEKLFF
clone_size: -; d_call: -; j_call: TRBJ1-2; v_call: TRBV5-4; cdr3_nt: TGTGCCAGCAGCTTAGACAGAAACTATGGCTACACCTTC; cdr3_aa: CASSLDRNYGYTF
clone_size: -; d_call: -; j_call: TRBJ1-2; v_call: TRBV29-1; cdr3_nt: TGCAGCGTCCAGAGAAACTATGGCTACACCTTC; cdr3_aa: CSVQRNYGYTF
clone_size: -; d_call: -; j_call: TRBJ1-2; v_call: TRBV7-9; cdr3_nt: TGTGCCAGCAGCTTAGGTGCGGTAGTCGCTGGCTACACCTTC; cdr3_aa: CASSLGAVVAGYTF
clone_size: -; d_call: TRBD1; j_call: TRBJ1-5; v_call: TRBV19; cdr3_nt: TGTGCCAGTAGTACGACAGGGAGTGCTCAGCCCCAGCATTTT; cdr3_aa: CASSTTGSAQPQHF
clone_size: once; d_call: -; j_call: TRBJ1-1; v_call: TRBV7-9; cdr3_nt: TGTGCCAGCAGCTTACGGGGGAGGGTTTGGACGGACACTGAAGCTTTCTTT; cdr3_aa: CASSLRGRVWTDTEAFF
clone_size: once; d_call: -; j_call: TRBJ2-7; v_call: TRBV7-8; cdr3_nt: TGTGCCAGCAGCTTAGGGACGTTGTACGAGCAGTACTTC; cdr3_aa: CASSLGTLYEQYF
clone_size: -; d_call: TRBD2; j_call: TRBJ2-3; v_call: TRBV5-4; cdr3_nt: TGTGCCAGCAGCAAAGCGGGACCTACAGATACGCAGTATTTT; cdr3_aa: CASSKAGPTDTQYF
clone_size: -; d_call: -; j_call: TRBJ1-2; v_call: TRBV9; cdr3_nt: TGTGCCAGCAGCGTAGGGGTCAGGCACACAGACGGCTACACCTTC; cdr3_aa: CASSVGVRHTDGYTF
clone_size: -; d_call: TRBD1; j_call: TRBJ1-2; v_call: TRBV7-2; cdr3_nt: TGTGCCAGCAGCTTAGGGGGACAGTTCACCTTCTATGGCTACACCTTC; cdr3_aa: CASSLGGQFTFYGYTF
clone_size: -; d_call: -; j_call: TRBJ1-1; v_call: TRBV7-9; cdr3_nt: TGTGCCAGCAGCTTCGGGCGGCCTGAAGCTTTCTTT; cdr3_aa: CASSFGRPEAFF
clone_size: -; d_call: -; j_call: TRBJ2-7; v_call: TRBV10-1; cdr3_nt: TGCGCCAGCAGGGACAGACACTACGAGCAGTACTTC; cdr3_aa: CASRDRHYEQYF
clone_size: -; d_call: -; j_call: TRBJ1-4; v_call: TRBV10-3; cdr3_nt: TGTGCCATCAGTGAGTCTGGCCCTCTAGCGAATGAAAAACTGTTTTTT; cdr3_aa: CAISESGPLANEKLFF
clone_size: -; d_call: -; j_call: TRBJ2-7; v_call: TRBV5-1; cdr3_nt: TGCGCCAGCAGCCCAGAGATGTTTTACGAGCAGTACTTC; cdr3_aa: CASSPEMFYEQYF
clone_size: -; d_call: -; j_call: TRBJ2-7; v_call: TRBV20-1; cdr3_nt: TGCAGTGCTAGTCGCTCAGACTACGAGCAGTACTTC; cdr3_aa: CSASRSDYEQYF
clone_size: -; d_call: -; j_call: TRBJ1-4; v_call: TRBV12-3/TRBV12-4; cdr3_nt: TGTGCCAGCAGTCTCTCAACTAATGAAAAACTGTTTTTT; cdr3_aa: CASSLSTNEKLFF
clone_size: -; d_call: TRBD2; j_call: TRBJ2-3; v_call: TRBV6-2/TRBV6-3; cdr3_nt: TGTGCCAGCAGTTACACATTATCGGGACTAACTAGCACAGATACGCAGTATTTT; cdr3_aa: CASSYTLSGLTSTDTQYF
clone_size: -; d_call: TRBD1; j_call: TRBJ2-5; v_call: TRBV6-1; cdr3_nt: TGTGCCAGCAGTGAATCGACAGGGGGCTGGCAGACCCAGTACTTC; cdr3_aa: CASSESTGGWQTQYF
clone_size: -; d_call: -; j_call: TRBJ2-1; v_call: TRBV5-4; cdr3_nt: TGTGCCAGCAGCGTGGATCTAGGGGGCTACAATGAGCAGTTCTTC; cdr3_aa: CASSVDLGGYNEQFF
clone_size: few; d_call: -; j_call: TRBJ1-3; v_call: TRBV3-1/TRBV3-2; cdr3_nt: TGTGCCAGCAGCCAAAGTAGAAACACCATATATTTT; cdr3_aa: CASSQSRNTIYF
clone_size: once; d_call: -; j_call: TRBJ1-1; v_call: TRBV4-3; cdr3_nt: TGCGCCAGCAGCCACAGGAACACTGAAGCTTTCTTT; cdr3_aa: CASSHRNTEAFF
clone_size: -; d_call: -; j_call: TRBJ1-5; v_call: TRBV27; cdr3_nt: TGTGCCAGCAGCTACCACAGATATAGCAATCAGCCCCAGCATTTT; cdr3_aa: CASSYHRYSNQPQHF
clone_size: -; d_call: TRBD2; j_call: TRBJ2-1; v_call: TRBV4-3; cdr3_nt: TGCGCCAGCAGCCAGGGAGCGGGGGGCTACAATGAGCAGTTCTTC; cdr3_aa: CASSQGAGGYNEQFF
clone_size: -; d_call: -; j_call: TRBJ1-3; v_call: TRBV6-5; cdr3_nt: TGTGCCAGCAGTTGGACCCGGGCCTCTGGAAACACCATATATTTT; cdr3_aa: CASSWTRASGNTIYF
clone_size: -; d_call: TRBD1; j_call: TRBJ1-2; v_call: TRBV6-2/TRBV6-3; cdr3_nt: TGTGCCAGCAGTACCCGGGACAGGCTCTATGGCTACACCTTC; cdr3_aa: CASSTRDRLYGYTF
clone_size: once; d_call: -; j_call: TRBJ1-2; v_call: TRBV7-9; cdr3_nt: TGTGCCAGCAGCAGCACCATGGACAGCTCCGAGGGCTACACCTTC; cdr3_aa: CASSSTMDSSEGYTF